The 5 T cell receptor beta chains presented below share a single source sample, sequenced in a study of CD8 T cells in Susac syndrome. After extraction with the RNeasy kit, about 0.5 to 1 ug of the RNA was reverse transcribed using random hexamers. TCRdb itself ran the immunoSEQ multiplex PCR reads through MiXCR, one entry per CDR3 protein. The table lists around 20,000 distinct CDR3 sequences, 85% to 95% of them singletons. The sequencing sample was made of CD8+ T cells from PBMCs. The receptors come from a human donor in good health.

The gene calls are TRBV14 and TRBJ2-7; 8 nucleotides match TRBD2. The V segment lost 2 bases and the J segment 6 bases; nucleotides outside the gene matches: 15. The germline V gene encodes CDR1 SGHDN and CDR2 FVKESK. This CDR3 is 17 amino acids long. The CDR3 protein is CASSQHPAGGFSPEQYF. For the CDR3, the DNA is TGTGCCAGCAGCCAACATCCGGCGGGAGGTTTTTCGCCCGAGCAGTACTTC.

This chain joins TRBV20-1 and TRBJ2-7; tentatively, D is TRBD2 (6 bases). V lost 4 bases to trimming and J lost 6 bases, with 22 bases between them. The CDR3 length is 15 residues. Germline V gene lookup returns CDR1 DFQATT and CDR2 SNEGSKA (reference sequence). In nucleotides, the CDR3 is TGCAGTGCTATCCAGTACGGGAGCGAGACCGGCGAGCAGTACTTC. It encodes CSAIQYGSETGEQYF.

This clonotype was counted once. The chain couples TRBV27 to TRBJ1-6, with 9 positions matching TRBD1. V shed 6 bases, J shed 6 bases, and the junction held 3 bases outside the gene matches. CDR1 is MNHEY and CDR2 is SMNVEV in the germline V gene (reference sequence). The length of the CDR3 is 14 residues. The CDR3 reads CASRPTGGNSPLHF. CDR3 sequence (DNA): TGTGCCAGCAGGCCGACAGGGGGTAATTCACCCCTCCACTTT.

CDR3 sequence (DNA): TGTGCCAGCAGCGGTACGACTAGCGGGAGGGCCGGTTACAATGAGCAGTTCTTC. This encodes CASSGTTSGRAGYNEQFF. This chain connects TRBV7-2 to TRBJ2-1; TRBD2 agrees at 14 bases. V dropped 5 bases and J dropped 4; count of bases not matched to a gene: 10. The V gene's germline CDR1 is SGHTA and CDR2 FQGNSA. The CDR3 totals 18 residues.

V is TRBV15 and J is TRBJ2-2, with 7 bases matching TRBD1. Germline loops: CDR1 LNHNV, CDR2 YYDKDF (reference sequence). V gave up 3 bases and J gave up 4 bases; unmatched junction bases: 11. The CDR3 is made up of 17 amino acids. In nucleotides, the CDR3 is TGTGCCACCAGCAGCGGAATTAGGGGGCAGAGCACCGGGGAGCTGTTTTTT. This encodes CATSSGIRGQSTGELFF. The full variable domain, its missing parts supplied by reference TRBV15 and TRBJ2-2, is DAMVIQNPRYQVTQFGKPVTLSCSQTLNHNVMYWYQQKSSQAPKLLFHYYDKDFNNEADTPDNFQSRRPNTSFCFLDIRSPGLGDTAMYLCATSSGIRGQSTGELFFGEGSRLTVL.